One sample yielded the 21 T cell receptor beta chains listed below, sequenced in a study of T-cell memory formation after mild COVID-19. Using its own MiXCR run on the 5' RACE reads, TCRdb lists one record per CDR3 protein. The sample holds about half a million distinct CDR3 sequences, about 20% seen once. Sequences were obtained from PBMCs or a T cell subset sorted from them (not recorded which). Receptor source: an adult woman who had mild COVID-19 (a few samples of this study predate the infection). Cell type and time point are not known.

This clonotype was picked up a small number of times. The CDR3 nucleotides are TGCAGTGCTAGGGACCTAGATAGGGGCAGGGATAACTATGGCTACACCTTC. This encodes CSARDLDRGRDNYGYTF. V is TRBV20-1 and J is TRBJ1-2; a possible D gene is TRBD1 (5 bases). Germline lookup yields CDR1 DFQATT and CDR2 SNEGSKA (reference sequence). CDR3 length equals 17 residues. Trimming removed 3 bases at V and 1 base at J, with 21 bases between.

The rearrangement links TRBV6-5 to TRBJ1-2, with D perhaps TRBD1 (5 bases). Trimming cost V 5 bases and J 13 bases, with 20 bases left between them. In germline, CDR1 is MNHEY, CDR2 SVGAGI. This CDR3 comprises 13 residues. The CDR3, as DNA: TGTGCCAGCAGTACCGCCGGGACCCCGGGGTTCACCTTC. It is translated as CASSTAGTPGFTF.

J is TRBJ2-7 and V is TRBV29-1; the D gene is possibly TRBD1 (5 bases). Germline V CDR1 and CDR2: SQVTM, ANQGSEA. The CDR3 spans 12 residues. V lost 4 bases to trimming and J lost 9 bases, with 16 bases between them. DNA of the CDR3: TGCAGCGTTGTGGGGCCCAACTATGGGCAGTACTTC. Its protein is CSVVGPNYGQYF.

This clonotype was seen ten or more times. The chain links TRBV3-1 to TRBJ2-1; possible D gene TRBD2, 6 bases. Looked up from germline, CDR1 is LGHDT and CDR2 is YNNKEL (reference sequence). V was pared by 4 bases and J by 0 bases, with 10 bases between. The CDR3 runs 15 residues. CDR3 in amino acids: CASSPEGSSYNEQFF. The CDR3 DNA reads TGTGCCAGCAGCCCGGAGGGGAGCTCCTACAATGAGCAGTTCTTC.

This chain joins TRBV6-6 and TRBJ2-7, with TRBD2 identical over 9 bases. V lost 6 bases and J lost 2; bases outside the gene matches: 14. The CDR3 runs 17 residues. Germline values: CDR1 MNHNY, CDR2 SVGAGI (reference sequence). The CDR3: CASSRSRLAEGTYEQYF. In DNA form, the CDR3 reads TGTGCCAGCAGCCGATCTCGACTAGCGGAGGGAACCTACGAGCAGTACTTC.

CDR3 DNA: TGTGCCAGCAGCCTACAGGGTGTCCAAGAGACCCAGTACTTC. This gives the protein CASSLQGVQETQYF. This sequence joins TRBV6-2 or TRBV6-3 and TRBJ2-5, with D possibly TRBD1 on 6 matching bases. Germline V CDR1 and CDR2: MNHEY, SVGEGT. This CDR3 region has 14 residues. V dropped 6 bases and J dropped 1 base, with 12 bases sitting between them.

The chain is built from TRBV7-2 and TRBJ1-5; D gene unclear. Germline loops: CDR1 SGHTA, CDR2 FQGNSA. The CDR3 loop spans 16 amino acids. V was clipped by 5 bases and J by 2 bases, with 16 bases between them. As DNA, the CDR3 is TGTGCCAGCAGCCCCGGGATTTCGACGGGCAATCAGCCCCAGCATTTT. Protein: CASSPGISTGNQPQHF.

V and J are TRBV14 and TRBJ2-5; TRBD2 is a possible D gene (5 bases). Per germline, CDR1 SGHDN and CDR2 FVKESK. Trimming removed 0 bases at V and 6 bases at J, with 14 bases between. The CDR3 is 15 residues long. The CDR3 DNA follows: TGTGCCAGCAGCCAAGATTTTAGCGCCACCCAGACCCAGTACTTC. It yields the protein CASSQDFSATQTQYF. Full variable domain (remainder filled in from reference TRBV14 and TRBJ2-5): EAGVTQFPSHSVIEKGQTVTLRCDPISGHDNLYWYRRVMGKEIKFLLHFVKESKQDESGMPNNRFLAERTGGTYSTLKVQPAELEDSGVYFCASSQDFSATQTQYFGPGTRLLVL.

The rearrangement joins TRBV28 to TRBJ2-3; D remains ambiguous. V lost 3 bases, J lost 0 bases, and 10 bases lay in between. CDR1 is MDHEN, CDR2 SYDVKM, per germline. The CDR3 spans 15 residues. The CDR3, as DNA: TGTGCCAGCAGTTTTTTAGGCGGCAGCACAGATACGCAGTATTTT. This codes for CASSFLGGSTDTQYF.

CDR3 sequence: CSARPTRSTYEQYF. DNA for the CDR3: TGCAGTGCTAGACCCACCCGGTCTACCTACGAGCAGTACTTC. The chain uses TRBV20-1 and TRBJ2-7; no definite D call. The CDR3 is 14 amino acids. Germline CDR1 reads DFQATT; CDR2 reads SNEGSKA (reference sequence). V was pared by 2 bases and J by 2 bases, with 13 bases between.

This clonotype has only a few counts. This chain links TRBV5-6 with TRBJ2-1; possibly TRBD1 or TRBD2 for D (5 bases each). The CDR3 contains 17 residues. Germline V gene sequence: CDR1 SGHDT, CDR2 YYEEEE. V lost 0 bases to trimming and J lost 8 bases, with 21 bases between them. The CDR3 is CASSLVGARVTGYEQFF. CDR3 nucleotides: TGTGCCAGCAGCTTGGTCGGGGCTCGGGTAACGGGATATGAGCAGTTCTTC.

The chain carries TRBV20-1 and TRBJ2-7; 10 positions match TRBD2. Trimming took 3 bases from V and 3 from J; bases not matched to a gene: 5. CDR1 is DFQATT, CDR2 SNEGSKA, per germline (reference sequence). The CDR3 length is 14 residues. The CDR3 nucleotides are TGCAGTGCTAGTTACGGGACTAGCGTCTACGAGCAGTACTTC. Translating gives CSASYGTSVYEQYF.

This clonotype has more than one count but fewer than ten. The J gene is TRBJ2-3, the V gene TRBV5-5, with D tentatively TRBD2 (6 bases). The CDR3 covers 17 residues. Germline lookup yields CDR1 SGHKS and CDR2 YYEKEE (reference sequence). V lost 3 bases to trimming and J lost 0 bases, with 17 bases between them. DNA of the CDR3: TGTGCCAGCAGCTACAATGGGGGACTGGCTAGCACAGATACGCAGTATTTT. It yields the protein CASSYNGGLASTDTQYF.

The CDR3: CASSQAVTGRDYEQYF. The CDR3 DNA follows: TGCGCCAGCAGCCAAGCGGTGACCGGGCGAGACTACGAGCAGTACTTC. This chain connects TRBV4-1 to TRBJ2-7, with D unresolved. CDR1 is MGHRA, CDR2 YSYEKL, per germline. This CDR3 is 16 amino acids long. Trimming took 1 base from V and 3 from J, leaving 16 bases between them.

A few counts support this clonotype. The chain is built from TRBV29-1 and TRBJ2-7; a possible D gene is TRBD2 (6 bases). V gave up 4 bases and J gave up 5 bases, with 12 bases separating them. CDR3 length: 12 residues. Germline CDR1 SQVTM, CDR2 ANQGSEA. The CDR3 spells CSVGTGADEQYF. CDR3 nucleotides: TGCAGCGTTGGTACGGGAGCAGACGAGCAGTACTTC.

V gene TRBV4-1 combines with J gene TRBJ2-2; D gene uncertain. This CDR3 has 14 amino acids. V dropped 0 bases and J dropped 0 bases, with 2 bases sitting between them. CDR1 is MGHRA, CDR2 YSYEKL, per germline. The CDR3 sequence: CASSQDTNTGELFF. CDR3 nucleotide sequence: TGCGCCAGCAGCCAAGACACGAACACCGGGGAGCTGTTTTTT.

The chain links TRBV7-2 to TRBJ1-2; 11 bases are a match to TRBD1. The CDR3 runs 16 residues. Per germline, CDR1 SGHTA and CDR2 FQGNSA. V trimming: 5 bases; J trimming: 0 bases; junction bases outside the gene matches: 5. The CDR3 DNA sequence: TGTGCCAGCAGCCGGACAGGGGGCGTATCTAACTATGGCTACACCTTC. Translation gives CASSRTGGVSNYGYTF.

This clonotype turned up a few times. The genes are TRBV4-1 and TRBJ2-7, with 13 bases fitting TRBD2. The germline CDR1 and CDR2 sequences are MGHRA and YSYEKL. The CDR3 runs 19 residues. The trim removed 0 bases at V and 3 bases at J, leaving 11 bases unmatched. CDR3 sequence (DNA): TGCGCCAGCAGCCAAGAGTCGACTAGCGGGGGGCCACCCGACTACGAGCAGTACTTC. This encodes CASSQESTSGGPPDYEQYF.

The chain links TRBV7-2 to TRBJ1-4; no firm D call. V lost 3 bases and J lost 4, with 9 bases in between. This CDR3 spans 14 amino acids. Germline V lookup: CDR1 SGHTA, CDR2 FQGNSA. CDR3 in amino acids: CASSFWRFNEKLFF. The CDR3 bases are TGTGCCAGCAGCTTTTGGCGGTTTAATGAAAAACTGTTTTTT.

In this sample, this clonotype turned up a few times. The V and J genes are TRBV20-1 and TRBJ1-5; D gene ambiguous. V was clipped by 0 bases and J by 3 bases, with 6 bases between them. The germline V gene has CDR1 DFQATT and CDR2 SNEGSKA (reference sequence). The CDR3 has 13 residues. This CDR3 reads CSAREGYNQPQHF. The CDR3 nucleotides read TGCAGTGCTAGAGAAGGCTACAATCAGCCCCAGCATTTT.

The V call is TRBV7-3, the J call TRBJ2-3; TRBD2 aligns across 9 bases. The V gene's germline CDR1 is SGHTA and CDR2 FQGTGA. Trimming at V came to 3 bases and at J to 1 base, leaving 14 bases not matched to a gene. The CDR3 extends over 19 amino acids. Here the CDR3 DNA reads TGTGCCAGCAGCTTGCGCCCAGAGCGGGGGGTGGGAGGCACAGATACGCAGTATTTT. Translation: CASSLRPERGVGGTDTQYF.